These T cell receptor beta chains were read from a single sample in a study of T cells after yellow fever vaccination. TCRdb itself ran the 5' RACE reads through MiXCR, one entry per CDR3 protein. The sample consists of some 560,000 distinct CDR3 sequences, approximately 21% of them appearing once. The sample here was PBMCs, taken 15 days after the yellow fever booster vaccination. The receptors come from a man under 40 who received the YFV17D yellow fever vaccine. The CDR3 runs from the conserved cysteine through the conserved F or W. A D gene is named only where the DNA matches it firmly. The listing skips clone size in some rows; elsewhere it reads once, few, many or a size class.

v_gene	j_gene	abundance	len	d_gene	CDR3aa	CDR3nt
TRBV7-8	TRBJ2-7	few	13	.	CASRKGSSYEQYF	TGTGCCAGCAGGAAAGGAAGCTCCTACGAGCAGTACTTC
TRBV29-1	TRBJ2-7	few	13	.	CSVVKSPSYEQYF	TGCAGCGTTGTTAAGTCACCCTCCTACGAGCAGTACTTC
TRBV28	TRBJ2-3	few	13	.	CASNPRSTDTQYF	TGTGCCAGCAACCCCAGGTCTACAGATACGCAGTATTTT
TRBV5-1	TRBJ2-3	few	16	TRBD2	CASSQGLAGIADTQYF	TGCGCCAGCAGCCAGGGACTAGCGGGAATTGCAGATACGCAGTATTTT
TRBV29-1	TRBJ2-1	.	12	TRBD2	CSVVAGEEEQFF	TGCAGCGTGGTAGCGGGAGAGGAAGAGCAGTTCTTC
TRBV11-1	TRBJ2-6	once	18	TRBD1	CASSLTGTGNSGANVLTF	TGTGCCAGCAGCTTAACCGGGACAGGTAACTCTGGGGCCAACGTCCTGACTTTC
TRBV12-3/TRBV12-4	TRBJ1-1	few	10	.	CASKQVEAFF	TGTGCCAGCAAACAGGTTGAAGCTTTCTTT
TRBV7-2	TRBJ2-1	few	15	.	CASRARQGGSLEQFF	TGTGCCAGCAGAGCTAGACAGGGAGGGTCCCTTGAGCAGTTCTTC
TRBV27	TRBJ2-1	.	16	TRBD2	CASGTSGWISYNEQFF	TGTGCCAGTGGGACTAGCGGGTGGATATCCTACAATGAGCAGTTCTTC
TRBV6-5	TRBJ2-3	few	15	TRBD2	CASSYLAGNTDTQYF	TGTGCCAGCAGTTATCTAGCGGGAAACACAGATACGCAGTATTTT
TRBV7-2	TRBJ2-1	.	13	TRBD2	CASSLSGGPEQFF	TGTGCCAGCAGCCTAAGCGGGGGTCCCGAGCAGTTCTTC
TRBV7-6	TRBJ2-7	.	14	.	CASSLGLETHEQYF	TGTGCCAGCAGCCTGGGACTTGAAACCCACGAGCAGTACTTC
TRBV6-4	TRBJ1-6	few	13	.	CASSVETNSPLHF	TGTGCCAGCAGTGTGGAGACTAATTCACCCCTCCACTTT
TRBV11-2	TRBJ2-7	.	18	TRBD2	CASSLQVTSAPSPYEQYF	TGTGCCAGCAGCTTACAGGTTACTAGCGCCCCTTCGCCCTACGAGCAGTACTTC
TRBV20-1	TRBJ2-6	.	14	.	CSASGTLGTNVLTF	TGCAGTGCTAGTGGCACCCTGGGGACCAACGTCCTGACTTTC
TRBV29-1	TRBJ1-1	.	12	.	CSVEDLGRGAFF	TGCAGCGTTGAAGATCTGGGTCGGGGCGCTTTCTTT
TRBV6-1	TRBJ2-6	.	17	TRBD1	CASSGAGGFAGANVLTF	TGTGCCAGCAGTGGGGCAGGGGGCTTTGCTGGGGCCAACGTCCTGACTTTC
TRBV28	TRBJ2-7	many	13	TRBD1	CASSRDRDYEQYF	TGTGCCAGCAGCCGGGACAGAGATTACGAGCAGTACTTC
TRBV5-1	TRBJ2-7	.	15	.	CASSSDPGRTYEQYF	TGCGCCAGCAGCTCAGACCCGGGACGGACCTACGAGCAGTACTTC
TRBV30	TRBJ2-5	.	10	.	CAWSVETQYF	TGTGCCTGGAGTGTAGAGACCCAGTACTTC